This T cell receptor (beta chain) was sequenced for a study of molecular identifiers for immune sequencing clone quantification. Naive CD8 T cells were picked out by sorting for CD8+CD4-CCR7+CD45RA+. Previously described methods and listed TCR primers were employed for the bulk TCR libraries. TCRdb reprocessed the PCR reads with MiXCR, giving one entry per CDR3 protein. The data hold about 97,000 distinct CDR3 sequences, with under 40% observed a single time. Study-level points and caveats: Among 800,000 to 1,000,000 naive cells, spiked Jurkat TCR RNA from a single cell was reportedly detectable.

This CDR3 is built from 12 residues. V was cut by 6 bases and J by 3 bases, with 9 bases left in between. As to this clonotype: The antigen is not known. The CDR3 end shows no conserved phenylalanine or tryptophan, and so a read error is likely.

This clonotype was sampled from a human donor in good health. Some libraries in this study had Jurkat cell RNA spiked in. Input material: naive CD8+ T cells from blood, with Jurkat cell RNA spiked in. Subset meaning: FACS-sorted CD8+CD4-CCR7+CD45RA+ naive T cells. The V gene is TRBV12-3 or TRBV12-4, the J gene TRBJ2-7; D is unresolved. The CDR3 here is CASSPGVYEQYS. The DNA for the CDR3 is TGTGCCAGCAGCCCTGGGGTCTACGAGCAGTACTCC.